The rows below give T cell receptor beta chains drawn from one sample of a study of blood T cell repertoires in COVID-19. Sequencing used immunoSEQ multiplex PCR; TCRdb keeps in-frame clones, though not all of them. The sample holds fewer than 500,000 clones, 70% to 90% seen once. The material sequenced was PBMCs or T cells enriched from blood (not recorded which). Receptor source: a woman aged 18-30 years with acute COVID-19. CDR3s include the opening cysteine and the closing phenylalanine or tryptophan. The D gene is left open where the match is weak. Size values are once, few and many counts, or a class for expanded clones, and some rows have none.

TGTGCCAGCAGTTTCGGGACAGGGGGCGCGGCCCGGGGGGGCTACACCTTC CASSFGTGGAARGGYTF TRBV28 TRBD1 NA TRBJ1-2
TGTGCCAGCAGTTTAGCAGGGCGCAATCAGCCCCAGCATTTT CASSLAGRNQPQHF TRBV27 NA NA TRBJ1-5
TGCAGCGTCGCGCACCGGACAGGGGCCACTGAAGCTTTCTTT CSVAHRTGATEAFF TRBV29-1 TRBD1 NA TRBJ1-1
TGCGCCAGCAGCTTGACAGGGATTAATGAAAAACTGTTTTTT CASSLTGINEKLFF TRBV5-1 NA NA TRBJ1-4
TGTGCCAGCAGTTTGGGACTAGCGGCAATCTACGAGCAGTACTTC CASSLGLAAIYEQYF TRBV27 TRBD2 NA TRBJ2-7
TGTGCCAGCAGTTTAGAGGGCAGGGGGGAGACCCAGTACTTC CASSLEGRGETQYF TRBV27 TRBD1 NA TRBJ2-5
TGTGCCAGTAGTACGGAGACTAGCGTAAACAATGAGCAGTTCTTC CASSTETSVNNEQFF TRBV19 TRBD2 NA TRBJ2-1
TGTGCCAGCAGCGCGGGACTTATTACCGGGGAGCTGTTTTTT CASSAGLITGELFF TRBV9 NA NA TRBJ2-2
TGTGCCAGCAGCTCGCCGGGGACTAGCATCTTCCTTAACACCGGGGAGCTGTTTTTT CASSSPGTSIFLNTGELFF TRBV11-2 TRBD2 NA TRBJ2-2
TGTGCCAGCAGCTTACAGGGGAACCAAGAGACCCAGTACTTC CASSLQGNQETQYF TRBV5-4 TRBD1 NA TRBJ2-5
TGTGCCAGCTCACCTGGGACAGGGGTGAGGGCTGAAGCTTTCTTT CASSPGTGVRAEAFF TRBV18 TRBD1 NA TRBJ1-1
TGCGCCAGCAGCGCTGGACAGGGAAGCAATCAGCCCCAGCATTTT CASSAGQGSNQPQHF TRBV5-1 TRBD1 NA TRBJ1-5
TGTGCCAGTAGTCTCCGACAGGGGAGAGATAATCAGCCCCAGCATTTT CASSLRQGRDNQPQHF TRBV19 TRBD1 NA TRBJ1-5
TGTGCCAGCAGTTTGTTCTCCGACAGGGGTATTGAAAAACTGTTTTTT CASSLFSDRGIEKLFF TRBV28 TRBD1 NA TRBJ1-4
TGTGCCAGCAGTGGAAGGGACAGGGGGCCTAACTATGGCTACACCTTC CASSGRDRGPNYGYTF TRBV2 TRBD1 NA TRBJ1-2
TGTGCCAGCTGTGATCAGAGCACAGATACGCAGTATTTT CASCDQSTDTQYF TRBV18 NA NA TRBJ2-3
TGTGCCAGCAGGTCCTTCACGGGGAATCAGCCCCAGCATTTT CASRSFTGNQPQHF TRBV6-5 NA once TRBJ1-5
TGTGCCAGCAGCTTATCCGGGGGTCCAATGAACACTGAAGCTTTCTTT CASSLSGGPMNTEAFF TRBV7-2 NA once TRBJ1-1
TGTGCCAGCAGAACCCGGACAGGCGATAATTCACCCCTCCACTTT CASRTRTGDNSPLHF TRBV27 TRBD1 NA TRBJ1-6
TGTGCCAGCAGCCAAGTTCCCGGCTATGGCTACACCTTC CASSQVPGYGYTF TRBV14 NA NA TRBJ1-2
TGTGCCAGCAGTGCACAGGCTTACCTCACAGATACGCAGTATTTT CASSAQAYLTDTQYF TRBV2 NA NA TRBJ2-3
TGTGCCAGCAGCTTCGGGACAGGGAACACCGGGGAGCTGTTTTTT CASSFGTGNTGELFF TRBV7-6 TRBD1 once TRBJ2-2
TGTGCCAGCAGTCCTGGAGGGAATTCACCCCTCCACTTT CASSPGGNSPLHF TRBV5-6 NA NA TRBJ1-6
TGTGCCAGTAGTATAGGGACAGGGAATAGCAATCAGCCCCAGCATTTT CASSIGTGNSNQPQHF TRBV19 TRBD1 NA TRBJ1-5
TGTGCCAGCTCAAATACAGGGGGAAGAGATCAGCCCCAGCATTTT CASSNTGGRDQPQHF TRBV18 TRBD1 NA TRBJ1-5
TGTGCCAGCAACAGTAGGGCAGGGGGAAAAACTGAAGCTTTCTTT CASNSRAGGKTEAFF TRBV28 TRBD1 once TRBJ1-1
TGTGCCACAGGGGGGACCTACACTGAAGCTTTCTTT CATGGTYTEAFF TRBV3-1/TRBV3-2 TRBD1 NA TRBJ1-1